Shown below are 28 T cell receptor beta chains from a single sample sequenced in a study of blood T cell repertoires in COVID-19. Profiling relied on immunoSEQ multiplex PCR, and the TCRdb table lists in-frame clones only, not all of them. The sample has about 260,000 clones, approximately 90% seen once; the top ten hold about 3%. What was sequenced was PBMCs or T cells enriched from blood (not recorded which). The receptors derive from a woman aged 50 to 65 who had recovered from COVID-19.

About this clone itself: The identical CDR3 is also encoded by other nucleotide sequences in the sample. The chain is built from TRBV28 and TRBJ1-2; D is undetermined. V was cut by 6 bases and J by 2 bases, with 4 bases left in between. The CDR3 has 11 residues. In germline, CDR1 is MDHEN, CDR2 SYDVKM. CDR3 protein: CASSQNYGYTF. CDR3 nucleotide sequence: TGTGCCAGCAGCCAAAACTATGGCTACACCTTC.

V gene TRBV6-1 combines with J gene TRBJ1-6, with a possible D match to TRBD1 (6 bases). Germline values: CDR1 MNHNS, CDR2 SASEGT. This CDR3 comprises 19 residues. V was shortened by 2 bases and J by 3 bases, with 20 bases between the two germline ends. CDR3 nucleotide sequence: TGTGCCAGCAGTGAATGGGGGGGGGCTACGAGTCTCTATAATTCACCCCTCCACTTT. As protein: CASSEWGGATSLYNSPLHF.

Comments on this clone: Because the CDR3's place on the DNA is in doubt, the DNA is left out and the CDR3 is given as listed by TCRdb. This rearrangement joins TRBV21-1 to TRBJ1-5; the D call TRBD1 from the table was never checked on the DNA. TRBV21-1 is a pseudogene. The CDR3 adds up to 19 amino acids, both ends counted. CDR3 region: CGFLCQTTKGQGAYQPQHF.

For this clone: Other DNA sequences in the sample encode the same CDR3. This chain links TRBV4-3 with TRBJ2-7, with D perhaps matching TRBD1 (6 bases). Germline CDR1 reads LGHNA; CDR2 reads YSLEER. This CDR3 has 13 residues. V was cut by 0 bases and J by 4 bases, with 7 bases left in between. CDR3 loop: CASSQETGYEQYF. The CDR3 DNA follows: TGCGCCAGCAGCCAAGAGACAGGATACGAGCAGTACTTC.

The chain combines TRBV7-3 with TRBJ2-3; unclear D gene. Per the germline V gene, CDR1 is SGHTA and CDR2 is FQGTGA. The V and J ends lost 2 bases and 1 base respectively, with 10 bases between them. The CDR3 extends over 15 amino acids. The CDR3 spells CASSLLVTGTDTQYF. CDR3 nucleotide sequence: TGTGCCAGCAGCTTATTAGTCACAGGCACAGATACGCAGTATTTT. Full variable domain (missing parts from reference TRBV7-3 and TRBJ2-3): GAGVSQTPSNKVTEKGKYVELRCDPISGHTALYWYRQSLGQGPEFLIYFQGTGAADDSGLPNDRFFAVRPEGSVSTLKIQRTERGDSAVYLCASSLLVTGTDTQYFGPGTRLTVL.

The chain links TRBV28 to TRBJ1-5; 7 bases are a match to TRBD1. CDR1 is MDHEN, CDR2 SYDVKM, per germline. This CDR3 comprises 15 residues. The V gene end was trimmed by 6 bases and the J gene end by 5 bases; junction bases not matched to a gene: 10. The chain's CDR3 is CASSSTGRGYQPQHF. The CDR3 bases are TGTGCCAGCAGCTCGACAGGGCGGGGTTATCAGCCCCAGCATTTT.

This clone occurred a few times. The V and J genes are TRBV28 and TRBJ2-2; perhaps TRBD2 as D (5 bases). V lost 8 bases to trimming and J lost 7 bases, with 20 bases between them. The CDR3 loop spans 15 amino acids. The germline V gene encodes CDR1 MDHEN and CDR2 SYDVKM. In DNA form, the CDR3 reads TGTGCCAGCTCCCCTTATGGGAGACTGGGCGGGGAGCTGTTTTTT. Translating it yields CASSPYGRLGGELFF.

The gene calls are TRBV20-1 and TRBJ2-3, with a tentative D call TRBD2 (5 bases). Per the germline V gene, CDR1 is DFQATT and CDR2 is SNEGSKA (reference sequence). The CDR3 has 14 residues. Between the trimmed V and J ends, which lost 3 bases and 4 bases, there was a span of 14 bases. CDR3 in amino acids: CSASVGSSADTQYF. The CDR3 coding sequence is TGCAGTGCTAGTGTAGGGAGCTCAGCAGATACGCAGTATTTT.

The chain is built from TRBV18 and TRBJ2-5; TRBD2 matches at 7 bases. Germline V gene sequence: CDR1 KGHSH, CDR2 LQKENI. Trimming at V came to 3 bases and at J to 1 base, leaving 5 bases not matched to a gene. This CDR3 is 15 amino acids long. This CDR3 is CASSPLGLSQETQYF. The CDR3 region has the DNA TGTGCCAGCTCACCCTTGGGACTAAGCCAAGAGACCCAGTACTTC.

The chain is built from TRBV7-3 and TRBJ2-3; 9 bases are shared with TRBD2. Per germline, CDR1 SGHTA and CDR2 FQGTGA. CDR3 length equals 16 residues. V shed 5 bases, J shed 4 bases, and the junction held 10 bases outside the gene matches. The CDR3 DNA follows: TGTGCCAGCAGCCCCAACCCAGCGGGGGGCGCAGATACGCAGTATTTT. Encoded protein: CASSPNPAGGADTQYF.

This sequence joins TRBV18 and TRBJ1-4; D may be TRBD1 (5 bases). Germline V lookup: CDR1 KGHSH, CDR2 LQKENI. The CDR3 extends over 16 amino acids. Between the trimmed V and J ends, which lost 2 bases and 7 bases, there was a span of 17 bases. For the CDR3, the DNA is TGTGCCAGCTCACCAGAGGTGGCTCGTAGGGGTGAAAAACTGTTTTTT. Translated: CASSPEVARRGEKLFF.

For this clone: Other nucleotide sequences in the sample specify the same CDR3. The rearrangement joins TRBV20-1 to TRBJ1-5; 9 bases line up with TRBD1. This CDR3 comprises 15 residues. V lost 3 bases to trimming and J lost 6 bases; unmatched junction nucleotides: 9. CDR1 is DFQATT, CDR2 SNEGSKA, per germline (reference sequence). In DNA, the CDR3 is TGCAGTGCTAGTCAACTGAGACAGGGGGTTCAGCCCCAGCATTTT. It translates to CSASQLRQGVQPQHF.

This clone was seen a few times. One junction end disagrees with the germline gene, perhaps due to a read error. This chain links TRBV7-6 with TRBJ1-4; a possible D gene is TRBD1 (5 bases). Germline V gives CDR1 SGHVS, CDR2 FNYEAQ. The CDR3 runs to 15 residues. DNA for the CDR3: TGTGCCAGCAGCTTAGTCGGTGGGACTAGTGAAAAACTGTTTTTT. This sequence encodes CASSLVGGTSEKLFF.

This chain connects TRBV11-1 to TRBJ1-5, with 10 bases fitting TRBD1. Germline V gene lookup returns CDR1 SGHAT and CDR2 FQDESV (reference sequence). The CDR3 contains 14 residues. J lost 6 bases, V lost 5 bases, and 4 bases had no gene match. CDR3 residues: CASSPGTGAQPQHF. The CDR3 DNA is TGTGCCAGCAGCCCCGGGACAGGGGCTCAGCCCCAGCATTTT.

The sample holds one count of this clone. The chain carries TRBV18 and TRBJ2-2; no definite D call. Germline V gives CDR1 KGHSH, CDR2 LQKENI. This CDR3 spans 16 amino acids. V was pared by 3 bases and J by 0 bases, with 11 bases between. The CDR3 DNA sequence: TGTGCCAGCTCACCCACATCCCAGGCGAACACCGGGGAGCTGTTTTTT. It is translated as CASSPTSQANTGELFF.

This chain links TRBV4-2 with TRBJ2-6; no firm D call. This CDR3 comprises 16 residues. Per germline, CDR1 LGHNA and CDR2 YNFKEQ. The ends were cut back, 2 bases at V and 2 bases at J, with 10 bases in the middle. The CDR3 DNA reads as TGTGCCAGCAGCCAACTCGGTCACGCTGGGGCCAACGTCCTGACTTTC. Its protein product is CASSQLGHAGANVLTF.

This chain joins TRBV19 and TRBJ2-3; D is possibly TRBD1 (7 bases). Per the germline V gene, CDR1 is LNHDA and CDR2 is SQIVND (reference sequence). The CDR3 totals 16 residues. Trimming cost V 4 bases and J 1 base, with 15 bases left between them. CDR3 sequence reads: CASSKGRGTGTDTQYF. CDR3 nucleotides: TGTGCCAGTAGTAAGGGACGGGGGACAGGCACAGATACGCAGTATTTT.

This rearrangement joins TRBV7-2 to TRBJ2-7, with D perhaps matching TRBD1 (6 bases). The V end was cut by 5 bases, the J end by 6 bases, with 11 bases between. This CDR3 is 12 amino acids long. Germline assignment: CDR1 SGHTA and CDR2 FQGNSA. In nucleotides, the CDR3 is TGTGCCAGCAGCCATAGGGGGTCCGAGCAGTACTTC. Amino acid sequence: CASSHRGSEQYF.

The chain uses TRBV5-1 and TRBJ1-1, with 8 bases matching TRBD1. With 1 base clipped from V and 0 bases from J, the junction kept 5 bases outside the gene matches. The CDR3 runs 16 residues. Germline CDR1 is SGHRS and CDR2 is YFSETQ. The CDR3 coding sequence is TGCGCCAGCAGCTTGTACAGGGGGGCTTTGAACACTGAAGCTTTCTTT. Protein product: CASSLYRGALNTEAFF.

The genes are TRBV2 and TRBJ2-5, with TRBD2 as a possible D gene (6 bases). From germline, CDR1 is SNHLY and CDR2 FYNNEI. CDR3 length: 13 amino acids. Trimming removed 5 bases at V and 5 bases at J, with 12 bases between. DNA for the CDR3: TGTGCCAGCAGTCCAGGGAGGCGGGAGACCCAGTACTTC. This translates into CASSPGRRETQYF. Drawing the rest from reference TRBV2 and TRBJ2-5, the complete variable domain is EPEVTQTPSHQVTQMGQEVILRCVPISNHLYFYWYRQILGQKVEFLVSFYNNEISEKSEIFDDQFSVERPDGSNFTLKIRSTKLEDSAMYFCASSPGRRETQYFGPGTRLLVL.

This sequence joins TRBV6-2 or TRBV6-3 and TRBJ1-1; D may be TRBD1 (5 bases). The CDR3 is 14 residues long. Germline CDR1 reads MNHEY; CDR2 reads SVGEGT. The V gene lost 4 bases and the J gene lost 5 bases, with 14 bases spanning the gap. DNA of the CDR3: TGTGCCAGCAGTTTCTCCGGGGGAGGAACTGAAGCTTTCTTT. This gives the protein CASSFSGGGTEAFF.

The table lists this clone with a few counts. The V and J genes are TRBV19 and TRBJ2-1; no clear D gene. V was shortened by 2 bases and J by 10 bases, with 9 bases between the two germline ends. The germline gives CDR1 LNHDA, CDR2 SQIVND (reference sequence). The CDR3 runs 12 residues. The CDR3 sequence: CASSIRLGEQFF. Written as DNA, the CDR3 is TGTGCCAGTAGTATAAGGCTAGGCGAGCAGTTCTTC.

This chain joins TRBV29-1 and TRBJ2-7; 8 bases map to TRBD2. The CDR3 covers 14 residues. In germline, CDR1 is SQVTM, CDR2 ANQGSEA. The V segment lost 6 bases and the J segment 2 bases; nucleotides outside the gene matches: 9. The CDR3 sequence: CSVLLAGGTYEQYF. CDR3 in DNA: TGCAGCGTGCTTCTGGCGGGAGGTACCTACGAGCAGTACTTC.

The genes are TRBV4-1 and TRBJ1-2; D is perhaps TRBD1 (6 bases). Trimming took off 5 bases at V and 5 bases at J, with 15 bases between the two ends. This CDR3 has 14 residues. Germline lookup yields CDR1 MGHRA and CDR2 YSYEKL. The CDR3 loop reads CASSSTGYSYGYTF. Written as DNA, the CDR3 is TGCGCCAGCAGCTCCACAGGGTATTCTTATGGCTACACCTTC.

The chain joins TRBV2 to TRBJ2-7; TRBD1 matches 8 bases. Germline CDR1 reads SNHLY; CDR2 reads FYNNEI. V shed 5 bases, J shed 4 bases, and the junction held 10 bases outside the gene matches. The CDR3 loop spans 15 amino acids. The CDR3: CASSKDRQGRYEQYF. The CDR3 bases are TGTGCCAGCAGTAAGGACCGACAGGGGAGGTACGAGCAGTACTTC.

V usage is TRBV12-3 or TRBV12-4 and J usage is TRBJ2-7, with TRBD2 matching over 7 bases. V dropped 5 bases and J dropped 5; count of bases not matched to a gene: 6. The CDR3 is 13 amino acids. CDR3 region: CASSPQLAHEQYF. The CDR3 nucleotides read TGTGCCAGCAGTCCTCAACTAGCGCACGAGCAGTACTTC.

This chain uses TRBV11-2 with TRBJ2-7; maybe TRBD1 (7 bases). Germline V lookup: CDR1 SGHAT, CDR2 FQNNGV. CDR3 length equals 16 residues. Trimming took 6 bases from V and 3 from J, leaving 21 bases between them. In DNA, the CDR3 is TGTGCCAGCAGTTCCCTCAAGACAGGGAGGAACTACGAGCAGTACTTC. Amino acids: CASSSLKTGRNYEQYF.

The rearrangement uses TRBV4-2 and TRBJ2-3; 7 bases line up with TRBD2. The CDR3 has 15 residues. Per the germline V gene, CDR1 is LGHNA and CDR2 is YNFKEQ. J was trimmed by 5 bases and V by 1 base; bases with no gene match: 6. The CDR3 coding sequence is TGTGCCAGCAGCCAAGTCGGGGAGGGAGGAGATACGCAGTATTTT. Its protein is CASSQVGEGGDTQYF.